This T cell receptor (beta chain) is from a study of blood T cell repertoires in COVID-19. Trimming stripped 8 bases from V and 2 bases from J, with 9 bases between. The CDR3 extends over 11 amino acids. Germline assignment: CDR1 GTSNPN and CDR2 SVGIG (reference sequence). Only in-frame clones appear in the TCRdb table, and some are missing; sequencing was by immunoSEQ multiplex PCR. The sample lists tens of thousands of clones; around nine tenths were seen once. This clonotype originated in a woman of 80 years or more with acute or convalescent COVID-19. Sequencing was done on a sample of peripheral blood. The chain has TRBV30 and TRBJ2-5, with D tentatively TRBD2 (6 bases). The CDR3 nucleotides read TGTGCCCGGGGACTTCAAGAGACCCAGTACTTC. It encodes CARGLQETQYF.